The following is a T cell receptor beta chain sequence with its context. Its antigen is not identified. Germline trimming cut 3 bases from V and 0 bases from J; bases unmatched to any gene: 10. CDR1 and CDR2 from the germline V gene are DFQATT and SNEGSKA (reference sequence). This CDR3 comprises 16 residues. Treatment reported: approximately nine-day PBMC culture with coronavirus spike peptide pools or control peptides (ViraFEST assay). Culture proceeded for roughly 10 days, and CD4+ T cells were then isolated by negative selection. The assay that was used to sequence DNA from cultured CD4+ T cells was the Oncomine TCR Beta short-read assay. Cultured CD4+ T cells yielded the extracted genomic DNA. From the PCR reads, TCRdb called clonotypes with MiXCR, one entry per CDR3 protein. The repertoire holds approximately 12,000 distinct CDR3 sequences, with approximately 60% as singletons. This record comes from a study of vaccination and CD4 T cells after COVID-19. In the study overall: Post-COVID samples had a sampling time that fell a median 101 days after diagnosis (range 35 to 161).

The sequencing sample was made of CD4+ T cells from blood, cultured in vitro. This chain joins TRBV20-1 and TRBJ2-7, with 8 bases matching TRBD1. The source of this sequence is a human donor who had recovered from COVID-19. The CDR3 spells CSARRGDRPVSYEQYF. The CDR3 DNA follows: TGCAGTGCTAGGAGGGGGGACAGGCCCGTCTCCTACGAGCAGTACTTC.